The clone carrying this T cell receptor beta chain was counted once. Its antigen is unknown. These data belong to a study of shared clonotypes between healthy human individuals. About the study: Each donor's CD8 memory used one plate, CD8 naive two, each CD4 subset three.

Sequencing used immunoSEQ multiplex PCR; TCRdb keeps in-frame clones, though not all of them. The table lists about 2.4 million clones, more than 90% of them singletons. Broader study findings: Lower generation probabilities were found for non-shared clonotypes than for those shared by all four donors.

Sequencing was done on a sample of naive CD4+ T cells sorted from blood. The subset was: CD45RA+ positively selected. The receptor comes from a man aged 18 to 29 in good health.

This CDR3 reads CASSTPWTGGRNEQFF. CDR3 coding DNA: TGTGCCAGCAGCACTCCCTGGACAGGGGGCAGGAATGAGCAGTTCTTC. V gene TRBV7-6 combines with J gene TRBJ2-1; 11 bases are a match to TRBD1. Germline assignment: CDR1 SGHVS and CDR2 FNYEAQ. The CDR3 has 16 amino acids. V shed 5 bases, J shed 7 bases, and the junction held 10 bases outside the gene matches.